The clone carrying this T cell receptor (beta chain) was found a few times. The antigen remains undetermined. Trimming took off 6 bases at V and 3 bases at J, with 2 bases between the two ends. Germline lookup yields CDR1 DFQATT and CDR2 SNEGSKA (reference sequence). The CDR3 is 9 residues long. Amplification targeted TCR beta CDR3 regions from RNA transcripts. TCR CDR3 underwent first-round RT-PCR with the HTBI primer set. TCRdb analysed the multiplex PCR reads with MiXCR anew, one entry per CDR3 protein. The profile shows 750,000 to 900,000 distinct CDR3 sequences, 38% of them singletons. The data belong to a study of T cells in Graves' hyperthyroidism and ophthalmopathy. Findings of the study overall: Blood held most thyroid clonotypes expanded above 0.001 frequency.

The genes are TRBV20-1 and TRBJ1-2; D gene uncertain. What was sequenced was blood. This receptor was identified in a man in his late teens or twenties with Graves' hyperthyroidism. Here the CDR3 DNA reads TGCAGTGCCGACTATGGCTACACCTTC. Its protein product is CSADYGYTF.